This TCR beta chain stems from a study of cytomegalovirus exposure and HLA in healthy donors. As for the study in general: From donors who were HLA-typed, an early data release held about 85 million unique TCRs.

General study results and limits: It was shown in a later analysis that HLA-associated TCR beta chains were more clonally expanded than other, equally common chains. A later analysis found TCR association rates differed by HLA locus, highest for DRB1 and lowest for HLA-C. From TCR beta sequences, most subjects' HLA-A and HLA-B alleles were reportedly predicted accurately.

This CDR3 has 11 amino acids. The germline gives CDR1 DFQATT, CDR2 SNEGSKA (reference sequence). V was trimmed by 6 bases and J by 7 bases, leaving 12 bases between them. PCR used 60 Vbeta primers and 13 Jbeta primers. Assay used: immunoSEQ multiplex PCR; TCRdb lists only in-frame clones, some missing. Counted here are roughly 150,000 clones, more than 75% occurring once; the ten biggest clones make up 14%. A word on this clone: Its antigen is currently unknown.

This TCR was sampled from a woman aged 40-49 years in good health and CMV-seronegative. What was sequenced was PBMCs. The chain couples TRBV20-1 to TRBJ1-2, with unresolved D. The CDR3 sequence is CSAGSGSGYTF. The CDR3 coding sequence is TGCAGTGCAGGGTCGGGAAGTGGCTACACCTTC.